This is a list of T cell receptor beta chains from one sample in a study of high-grade serous ovarian cancer treatment subgroups. Profiled with immunoSEQ multiplex PCR; TCRdb holds only in-frame clones, not every one. The sample contains thousands of clones, 79% of which appear only once. Sample: tumor tissue. The receptors shown here come from a human donor with high-grade serous ovarian cancer. CDR3s include the opening cysteine and the closing phenylalanine or tryptophan. Each record gives: D gene, J gene, clone size, V gene, CDR3 DNA, CDR3 protein. D genes are given only for firm matches. Only part of the rows carry a size: once, few, many, or a class if the clone is expanded.

d_call: TRBD2
j_call: TRBJ2-5
clone_size: .
v_call: TRBV7-3
cdr3_nt: TGTGCCAGCAGCTTAATGGGACTAGCGGAAGAGACCCAGTACTTC
cdr3_aa: CASSLMGLAEETQYF

d_call: .
j_call: TRBJ1-4
clone_size: .
v_call: TRBV20-1
cdr3_nt: TGCAGTGCTTCAGGGTACGAAAAACTGTTTTTT
cdr3_aa: CSASGYEKLFF

d_call: .
j_call: TRBJ2-5
clone_size: few
v_call: TRBV30
cdr3_nt: TGTGCCTGGAATAAGGGGCAGGCCCAAGAGACCCAGTACTTC
cdr3_aa: CAWNKGQAQETQYF

d_call: .
j_call: TRBJ2-5
clone_size: .
v_call: TRBV19
cdr3_nt: TGTGCCAGTAGTGAGATAGGCAGGGTGGGGGGAGAGACCCAGTACTTC
cdr3_aa: CASSEIGRVGGETQYF

d_call: TRBD2
j_call: TRBJ2-3
clone_size: .
v_call: TRBV29-1
cdr3_nt: TGCAGCGTGGACCTAGCGGGGTCCACAGATACGCAGTATTTT
cdr3_aa: CSVDLAGSTDTQYF

d_call: TRBD2
j_call: TRBJ2-1
clone_size: .
v_call: TRBV4-3
cdr3_nt: TGCGCCAGCAGCCAAGAGGGACTAGCGGGAGGGCCCCCCTACAATGAGCAGTTCTTC
cdr3_aa: CASSQEGLAGGPPYNEQFF

d_call: .
j_call: TRBJ1-2
clone_size: .
v_call: TRBV19
cdr3_nt: TGTGCCAGTAGGCAGGGGCGAGGAGCTGGCTACACCTTC
cdr3_aa: CASRQGRGAGYTF

d_call: TRBD2
j_call: TRBJ2-5
clone_size: .
v_call: TRBV12-5
cdr3_nt: TGTGCTAGTGGCCCGGTCGGGGGGGAAGAGACCCAGTACTTC
cdr3_aa: CASGPVGGEETQYF

d_call: TRBD2
j_call: TRBJ2-7
clone_size: .
v_call: TRBV7-9
cdr3_nt: TGTGCCAGCAGGAAGGCTAGCGGGGGCTCCTACGAGCAGTACTTC
cdr3_aa: CASRKASGGSYEQYF

d_call: TRBD2
j_call: TRBJ2-1
clone_size: .
v_call: TRBV6-4
cdr3_nt: TGTGCCAGCAGTGCCCAGGGGACTAGTAACAATGAGCAGTTCTTC
cdr3_aa: CASSAQGTSNNEQFF

d_call: .
j_call: TRBJ2-7
clone_size: .
v_call: TRBV7-9
cdr3_nt: TGTGCCAGCAGGCCGGCGTCGGACCCTAGGGCCGAGCAGTACTTC
cdr3_aa: CASRPASDPRAEQYF

d_call: .
j_call: TRBJ1-1
clone_size: .
v_call: TRBV18
cdr3_nt: TGTGCCAGCTCACCATGGCAGGAGATAAACACTGAAGCTTTCTTT
cdr3_aa: CASSPWQEINTEAFF

d_call: .
j_call: TRBJ2-3
clone_size: .
v_call: TRBV27
cdr3_nt: TGTGCCAGCAGTTTACAGGATAACACAGATACGCAGTATTTT
cdr3_aa: CASSLQDNTDTQYF

d_call: .
j_call: TRBJ2-7
clone_size: .
v_call: TRBV9
cdr3_nt: TGTGCCAGCAGCGCTGGAGCGGGCACCACCTCCTACGAGCAGTACTTC
cdr3_aa: CASSAGAGTTSYEQYF

d_call: TRBD2
j_call: TRBJ2-3
clone_size: .
v_call: TRBV5-1
cdr3_nt: TGCGCCAGCAGCTCCCTAATAGCGGGAGGGGGGACAGATACGCAGTATTTT
cdr3_aa: CASSSLIAGGGTDTQYF

d_call: TRBD2
j_call: TRBJ2-1
clone_size: .
v_call: TRBV27
cdr3_nt: TGTGCCAGCAGTTCAGCGGGAGGGCTTACCCAGGAGTTCTTC
cdr3_aa: CASSSAGGLTQEFF

d_call: TRBD2
j_call: TRBJ2-7
clone_size: .
v_call: TRBV7-9
cdr3_nt: TGTGCCAGCAGCCAACGGACTAGCGGGAGTAGCTACGAGCAGTACTTC
cdr3_aa: CASSQRTSGSSYEQYF

d_call: .
j_call: TRBJ2-1
clone_size: .
v_call: TRBV5-1
cdr3_nt: TGCGCCAGCAGCTTATCTCTAAACAATGAGCAGTTCTTC
cdr3_aa: CASSLSLNNEQFF

d_call: TRBD1
j_call: TRBJ1-1
clone_size: .
v_call: TRBV29-1
cdr3_nt: TGCAGCGCTAGGACAGGGGGCAAGGACACTGAAGCTTTCTTT
cdr3_aa: CSARTGGKDTEAFF

d_call: .
j_call: TRBJ2-5
clone_size: .
v_call: TRBV29-1
cdr3_nt: TGCAGCGTTGCTCACCAAGAGACCCAGTACTTC
cdr3_aa: CSVAHQETQYF

d_call: .
j_call: TRBJ1-2
clone_size: .
v_call: TRBV18
cdr3_nt: TGTGCCAGCTCACCTGAACAGGTGATAGCTCACTATGGCTACACCTTC
cdr3_aa: CASSPEQVIAHYGYTF

d_call: TRBD2
j_call: TRBJ2-7
clone_size: .
v_call: TRBV14
cdr3_nt: TGTGCCAGCAGCTCACTAGCGGGAGGGCCGGGGGAGCAGTACTTC
cdr3_aa: CASSSLAGGPGEQYF

d_call: TRBD1
j_call: TRBJ1-3
clone_size: .
v_call: TRBV14
cdr3_nt: TGTGCCAGCAGCCAAGATATTAGGACAGGGAGGTCTTCTGGAAACACCATATATTTT
cdr3_aa: CASSQDIRTGRSSGNTIYF

d_call: TRBD2
j_call: TRBJ2-2
clone_size: .
v_call: TRBV30
cdr3_nt: TGTGCCTGGAGTGGGACTAGCGGGAGTTTAGCCGGGGAGCTGTTTTTT
cdr3_aa: CAWSGTSGSLAGELFF

d_call: .
j_call: TRBJ2-1
clone_size: .
v_call: TRBV5-1
cdr3_nt: TGCGCCAGCAGCAAGGAAGCGGGCACATGGTACAATGAGCAGTTCTTC
cdr3_aa: CASSKEAGTWYNEQFF

d_call: TRBD1
j_call: TRBJ1-2
clone_size: .
v_call: TRBV19
cdr3_nt: TGTGCCAGTAGTATTCCGACAGGGGTCCTGAACTATGGCTACACCTTC
cdr3_aa: CASSIPTGVLNYGYTF

d_call: TRBD2
j_call: TRBJ2-1
clone_size: .
v_call: TRBV5-1
cdr3_nt: TGCGCCAGCAGCTTGGCCGGACTAGCGGGAGACTACCGCTCCTACAATGAGCAGTTCTTC
cdr3_aa: CASSLAGLAGDYRSYNEQFF

d_call: TRBD2
j_call: TRBJ2-3
clone_size: .
v_call: TRBV27
cdr3_nt: TGTGCCAGCAGTTTTATAGCGGGGAGAGACACAGATACGCAGTATTTT
cdr3_aa: CASSFIAGRDTDTQYF

d_call: TRBD1
j_call: TRBJ2-3
clone_size: .
v_call: TRBV5-4
cdr3_nt: TGTGCCAGCAGCACTAGACAGGGAAGCACAGATACGCAGTATTTT
cdr3_aa: CASSTRQGSTDTQYF

d_call: .
j_call: TRBJ2-7
clone_size: .
v_call: TRBV4-1
cdr3_nt: TGCGCCAGCAGCCAACCTAGGACAGTGAAGGGCGAGCAGTACTTC
cdr3_aa: CASSQPRTVKGEQYF

d_call: .
j_call: TRBJ2-6
clone_size: .
v_call: TRBV27
cdr3_nt: TGTGCCAGCAGTTTATGGCAGGGTGGTGCTGGGGCCAACGTCCTGACTTTC
cdr3_aa: CASSLWQGGAGANVLTF

d_call: TRBD1
j_call: TRBJ2-2
clone_size: .
v_call: TRBV19
cdr3_nt: TGTGCCAGTAGTATCGGGACAGGGGGAAACACCGGGGAGCTGTTTTTT
cdr3_aa: CASSIGTGGNTGELFF

d_call: .
j_call: TRBJ2-6
clone_size: once
v_call: TRBV5-6
cdr3_nt: TGTGCCAGCAGCGGAGGACGTTTCTCTGGGGCCAACGTCCTGACTTTC
cdr3_aa: CASSGGRFSGANVLTF

d_call: .
j_call: TRBJ1-2
clone_size: once
v_call: TRBV7-8
cdr3_nt: TGTGCCAGCAGTTCTCAAAGGGTGGGTGCGGCTAACTATGGCTACACCTTC
cdr3_aa: CASSSQRVGAANYGYTF

d_call: TRBD2
j_call: TRBJ2-5
clone_size: .
v_call: TRBV5-1
cdr3_nt: TGCGCCAGCAGCTTGTTAGGGACTAGCGTTTTCCGGGAGACCCAGTACTTC
cdr3_aa: CASSLLGTSVFRETQYF

d_call: .
j_call: TRBJ2-3
clone_size: few
v_call: TRBV19
cdr3_nt: TGTGCCAGTAGTAAAGGCGAACACGTCACAGATACGCAGTATTTT
cdr3_aa: CASSKGEHVTDTQYF

d_call: TRBD2
j_call: TRBJ2-2
clone_size: .
v_call: TRBV15
cdr3_nt: TGTGCCACCAGCAGAGATTTGGGACTAGGGGCCGGGGAGCTGTTTTTT
cdr3_aa: CATSRDLGLGAGELFF

d_call: TRBD1
j_call: TRBJ1-1
clone_size: .
v_call: TRBV6-4
cdr3_nt: TGTGCCAGAGCAGGGGGGTTCTTT
cdr3_aa: CARAGGFF

d_call: .
j_call: TRBJ2-1
clone_size: .
v_call: TRBV5-1
cdr3_nt: TGCGCCAGCAGCTTGGGCAGGACCGTGGGTTATTACAATGAGCAGTTCTTC
cdr3_aa: CASSLGRTVGYYNEQFF

d_call: .
j_call: TRBJ2-7
clone_size: .
v_call: TRBV9
cdr3_nt: TGTGCCAGCAGCGTTGTGGGATATAAGAGAGGGTGGTGCGAGCAGTACTTC
cdr3_aa: CASSVVGYKRGWCEQYF

d_call: .
j_call: TRBJ2-7
clone_size: .
v_call: TRBV5-1
cdr3_nt: TGCGCCAGCAGCCTTTCGGACGGCCCCTACGAGCAGTACTTC
cdr3_aa: CASSLSDGPYEQYF

d_call: TRBD1
j_call: TRBJ2-5
clone_size: .
v_call: TRBV27
cdr3_nt: TGTGCCAGCAGTTTTGGACAGGGGGAGACCCAGTACTTC
cdr3_aa: CASSFGQGETQYF

d_call: TRBD1
j_call: TRBJ2-6
clone_size: .
v_call: TRBV2
cdr3_nt: TGTGCCAGCAGGGATACAGGGGGCAGTGGGGCCAACGTCCTGACTTTC
cdr3_aa: CASRDTGGSGANVLTF

d_call: .
j_call: TRBJ2-1
clone_size: .
v_call: TRBV11-2
cdr3_nt: TGTGCCAGCAGCTCCCAGGGACCCGCATACAATGAGCAGTTCTTC
cdr3_aa: CASSSQGPAYNEQFF

d_call: .
j_call: TRBJ2-7
clone_size: .
v_call: TRBV5-5
cdr3_nt: TGTGCCAGCAGCTTGGTTGGGGGGGCGGTTTACGAGCAGTACTTC
cdr3_aa: CASSLVGGAVYEQYF

d_call: .
j_call: TRBJ1-4
clone_size: .
v_call: TRBV5-1
cdr3_nt: TGCGCCAGCAGCTTGGAGGGCAGTGCAACTAATGAAAAACTGTTTTTT
cdr3_aa: CASSLEGSATNEKLFF

d_call: TRBD2
j_call: TRBJ2-3
clone_size: .
v_call: TRBV7-6
cdr3_nt: TGTGCCAGCAGCCCTGGGGCTAGCGGGAGGACAGATACGCAGTATTTT
cdr3_aa: CASSPGASGRTDTQYF

d_call: .
j_call: TRBJ2-3
clone_size: .
v_call: TRBV29-1
cdr3_nt: TGCAGCGTTGGCGGACAGACAGATACGCAGTATTTT
cdr3_aa: CSVGGQTDTQYF